The source of this T cell receptor beta chain is a study of OX40 agonist ivuxolimab in advanced cancers. TCRdb's table, derived via immunoSEQ multiplex PCR, lists solely in-frame clones and lacks some. Among around 66,000 clones listed, 80% to 90% were seen once. This clone was found once. There are 13 residues in the CDR3. CDR1 and CDR2 from the germline V gene are SGHNT and YYREEE (reference sequence). Trimming shortened V by 4 bases and J by 4 bases, and 6 bases separated the two germline ends. The rearrangement links TRBV5-4 to TRBJ2-6; D remains ambiguous. The sequenced sample was CD4+ or CD8+ T cells sorted from blood, obtained in a trial of the OX40 agonist ivuxolimab. This sequence originates from an adult with an advanced solid tumor such as melanoma, head and neck, liver or kidney cancer. The CDR3 spells CASSPRGANVLTF. Here the CDR3 DNA reads TGTGCCAGCAGCCCGCGCGGGGCCAACGTCCTGACTTTC.